The TCR beta chain described here comes from a study of tumor-infiltrating lymphocytes in primary liver carcinoma (TCRdb year 2017). As for the study more broadly: Surgical resection was performed in China between late 2015 and early 2016 on about five patients with histopathologically diagnosed primary liver carcinoma. Of the five patients (three men and two women, aged 30 to 69 years), four had hepatocellular carcinoma and one had combined HCC and intrahepatic cholangiocarcinoma. The five patients had tumors of stage T1-T3 N0M0, with maximum diameters ranging from 4.2 to 10 cm. Each sample produced about 3.5 to 8 million productive TCRbeta reads, and read depth showed no significant difference between tissue types. TCRbeta repertoire sequencing, expression microarrays and whole-exome sequencing were combined in the study across five regions of each liver tumor, with adjacent normal tissue and blood also included. A total of around 35 specimens from 5 patients, comprising roughly 25 tumor regions, 5 adjacent noncancerous liver tissues and 5 peripheral blood samples, were covered by TCRbeta repertoire sequencing. High reproducibility was observed for the technical replicate repertoires, with mean shared-clone rates near 0.89 and correlation coefficients above 0.95.

The CDR3 goes from the cysteine to the phenylalanine over 16 residues. Based on the germline V gene, the CDR1 and CDR2 sequences are SGHAT and FQNNGV. Blood RNA was extracted from unsorted whole blood with TRIzol reagent; germline DNA came from the DNeasy Blood & Tissue kit. Patients had chronic HBV infection and were treatment-naive at sampling. Before surgery, about 4 milliliters of peripheral blood were drawn into K2EDTA tubes. The table lists this clonotype with a count of one. No cognate antigen has been identified for it. It is unclear where the CDR3 begins or ends on the DNA, so no DNA is shown, and the CDR3 is as TCRdb lists it. What the work shows at the level of the full study, not this receptor alone: The study included only five patients, and the authors note findings should be validated in a larger study. Because the samples were bulk and unsorted, CD4+ and CD8+ T cell repertoires could not be compared. Consistent with antigen-driven expansion, pairs of tumor regions showed higher repertoire overlap (mean roughly 35%) than either tumor-adjacent pairs (about 17%) or tumor-blood pairs (approximately 15%). The top 250 clones accounted for a significantly greater share of the repertoire in tumors than in blood (p = 0.039). Because sequencing covered only the TCR beta chain and unpaired alpha chains were not captured, true repertoire diversity is likely underestimated.

A constant-region primer and ProtoScript II reverse transcriptase were used to reverse-transcribe TCRbeta-specific cDNA from roughly 0.55 ug total RNA. Construction of the TCRbeta libraries relied on three nested rounds of multiplex PCR, following a slightly modified ARM-PCR procedure. The first two PCR rounds used multiplex TRBV1-TRBV30 forward primers with a Cbeta reverse primer, each for around 10 cycles. A final 25-cycle PCR with Deep VentR polymerase added sample barcodes and Illumina adapters. Before sequencing, amplicons of 200-500 bp were purified from gel using a QIAquick gel extraction kit. An Illumina HiSeq 2500 was used to sequence the TCRbeta amplicons with 250-bp paired-end reads. Under the source paper's analysis protocol: Quality trimming of reads was performed with Trimmomatic v0.33, and paired reads were merged with FLASH v1.2.11 so that full CDR3 sequences could be recovered. V, D and J germline segments were assigned to the rearranged TCRbeta sequences by MiGEC v1.2.1b. Clonotype statistics and Shannon-Wiener diversity indices were calculated with VDJtools v1.0.0. To reduce sampling bias, subsequent analyses other than the diversity analysis used only the 250 most abundant clonotypes in each sample. TCRdb reran the public reads through fastp at Q25 and MiXCR, keeping productive beta chains. Here each entry gathers all rows of one CDR3 protein and keeps the most common genes and DNA. The V and J calls were determined by TCRdb, not by the authors. The sample table contains around 170,000 distinct CDR3 sequences; only one count was recorded for 60% of them. The top ten clonotypes cover about 72% of the sample.

This receptor chain uses TRBV11-2 and TRBJ2-7; the D call TRBD2 from the table was never checked on the DNA. The sample comprised peripheral blood. This clonotype originated in a man in his forties with primary liver carcinoma and hepatitis B virus infection. The CDR3 loop reads CASSLTEVAGGNEQHF.